This T cell receptor beta chain stems from a study of T cells in women clearing cervical HPV infection. Assay: immunoSEQ multiplex PCR; the TCRdb copy retains only in-frame clones and omits some. Recorded for this sample: roughly 48,000 clones. V lost 2 bases, J lost 1 base, and 9 bases lay in between. The V gene's germline CDR1 is SGHNT and CDR2 YYREEE (reference sequence). The CDR3 covers 14 residues. For this clone: The read terminates 3 residues ahead of where the CDR3 ends, so the germline J gene completes it.

Sequencing was performed on blood buffy coat. The TCR comes from a woman aged 18 to 75 with a cervical HPV16 infection that either progressed to CIN3+ or cleared (not recorded which). V usage is TRBV5-4 and J usage is TRBJ1-2; a possible D gene is TRBD1 (5 bases). This chain's CDR3 is CASSFGRDNYGYTF. Incomplete CDR3 DNA: TGTGCCAGCAGCTTTGGCAGGGATAACTATGGC.